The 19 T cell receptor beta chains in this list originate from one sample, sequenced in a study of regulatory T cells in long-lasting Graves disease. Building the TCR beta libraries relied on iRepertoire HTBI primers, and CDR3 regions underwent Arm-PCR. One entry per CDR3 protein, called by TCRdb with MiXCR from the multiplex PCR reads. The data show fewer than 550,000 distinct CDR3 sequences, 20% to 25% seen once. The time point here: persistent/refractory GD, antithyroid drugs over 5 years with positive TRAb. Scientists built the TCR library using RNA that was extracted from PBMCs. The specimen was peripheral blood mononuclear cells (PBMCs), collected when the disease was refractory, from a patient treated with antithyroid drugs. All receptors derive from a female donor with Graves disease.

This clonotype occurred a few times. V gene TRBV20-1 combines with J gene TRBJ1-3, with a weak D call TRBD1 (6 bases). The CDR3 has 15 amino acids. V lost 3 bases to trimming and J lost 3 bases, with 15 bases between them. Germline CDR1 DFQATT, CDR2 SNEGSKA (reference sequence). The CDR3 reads CSARMAGGYGNTIYF. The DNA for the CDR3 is TGCAGTGCTAGGATGGCGGGGGGCTATGGAAACACCATATATTTT.

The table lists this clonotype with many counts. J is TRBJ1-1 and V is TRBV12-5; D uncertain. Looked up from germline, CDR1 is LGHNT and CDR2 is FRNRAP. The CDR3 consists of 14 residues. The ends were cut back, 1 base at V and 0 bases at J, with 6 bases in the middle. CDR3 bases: TGTGCTAGTGGTTTGGCCTACCTGAACACTGAAGCTTTCTTT. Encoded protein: CASGLAYLNTEAFF.

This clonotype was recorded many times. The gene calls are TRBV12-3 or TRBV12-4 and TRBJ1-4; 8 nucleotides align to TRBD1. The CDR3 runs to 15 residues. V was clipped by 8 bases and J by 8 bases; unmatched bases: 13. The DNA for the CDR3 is TGTGCCAGCGGGTCGTGGCAGGGGGCAGGGGAAAAACTGTTTTTT. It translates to CASGSWQGAGEKLFF.

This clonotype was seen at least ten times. This CDR3 is CASSRAFSGNTIYF. The DNA for the CDR3 is TGTGCCAGCAGCCGGGCCTTCTCTGGAAACACCATATATTTT. The chain employs TRBV28 and TRBJ1-3; the D is unclear. V was pared by 6 bases and J by 0 bases, with 9 bases between. Germline CDR1 is MDHEN and CDR2 is SYDVKM. This CDR3 spans 14 amino acids.

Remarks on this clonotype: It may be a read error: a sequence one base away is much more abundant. This CDR3 reads CASRPGTVLSTEAFF. DNA for the CDR3: TGTGCCAGCAGACCTGGCACGGTATTGAGCACTGAAGCTTTCTTT. J is TRBJ1-1 and V is TRBV12-3 or TRBV12-4; no definite D call. CDR3 length: 15 amino acids. V lost 6 bases to trimming and J lost 4 bases, with 18 bases between them.

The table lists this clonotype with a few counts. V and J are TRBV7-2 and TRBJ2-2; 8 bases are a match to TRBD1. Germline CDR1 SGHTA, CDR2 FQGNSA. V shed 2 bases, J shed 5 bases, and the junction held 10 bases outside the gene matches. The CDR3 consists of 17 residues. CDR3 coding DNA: TGTGCCAGCAGCTTACATCCGGGACAGGATTCGACCGGGGAGCTGTTTTTT. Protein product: CASSLHPGQDSTGELFF.

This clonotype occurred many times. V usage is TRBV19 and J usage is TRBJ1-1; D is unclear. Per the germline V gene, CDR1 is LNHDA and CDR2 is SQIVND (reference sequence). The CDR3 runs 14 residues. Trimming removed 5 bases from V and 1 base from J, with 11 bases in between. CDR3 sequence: CASSPLFANTEAFF. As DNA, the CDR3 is TGTGCCAGTAGTCCCCTTTTCGCGAACACTGAAGCTTTCTTT.

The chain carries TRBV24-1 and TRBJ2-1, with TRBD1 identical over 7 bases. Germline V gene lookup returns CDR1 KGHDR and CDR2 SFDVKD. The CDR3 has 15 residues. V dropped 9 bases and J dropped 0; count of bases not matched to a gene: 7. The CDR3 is CATLDRASSYNEQFF. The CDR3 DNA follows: TGTGCCACCCTCGACAGGGCCAGCTCCTACAATGAGCAGTTCTTC.

Here the CDR3 reads CAIGGTSGGQETQYF. The DNA of the CDR3 is TGTGCCATCGGTGGGACTAGCGGGGGCCAAGAGACCCAGTACTTC. The chain carries TRBV10-3 and TRBJ2-5; 14 nucleotides align to TRBD2. This CDR3 region has 15 residues. J was trimmed by 1 base and V by 8 bases; bases with no gene match: 3. CDR1 is ENHRY, CDR2 SYGVKD, per germline.

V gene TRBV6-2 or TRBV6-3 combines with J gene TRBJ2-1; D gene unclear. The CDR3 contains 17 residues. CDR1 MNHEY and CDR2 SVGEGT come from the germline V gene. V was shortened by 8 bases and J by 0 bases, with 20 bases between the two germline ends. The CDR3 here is CASSPRLGSSSYNEQFF. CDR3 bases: TGTGCCAGCTCCCCCCGGCTTGGCTCTAGCTCCTACAATGAGCAGTTCTTC.

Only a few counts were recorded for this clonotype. The CDR3: CASSIQGLNQPQHF. In nucleotides, the CDR3 is TGTGCCAGTAGTATACAGGGGCTCAATCAGCCCCAGCATTTT. The chain links TRBV19 to TRBJ1-5; tentative D call: TRBD1 (6 bases). Germline CDR1 is LNHDA and CDR2 is SQIVND (reference sequence). The V gene lost 2 bases and the J gene lost 3 bases, with 8 bases spanning the gap. This CDR3 contains 14 residues.

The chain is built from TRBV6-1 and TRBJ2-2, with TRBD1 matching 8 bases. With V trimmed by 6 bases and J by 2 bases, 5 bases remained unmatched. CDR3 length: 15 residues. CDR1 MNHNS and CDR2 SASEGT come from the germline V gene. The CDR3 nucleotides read TGTGCCAGCAGAAAGACAGGGGATAACACCGGGGAGCTGTTTTTT. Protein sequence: CASRKTGDNTGELFF.

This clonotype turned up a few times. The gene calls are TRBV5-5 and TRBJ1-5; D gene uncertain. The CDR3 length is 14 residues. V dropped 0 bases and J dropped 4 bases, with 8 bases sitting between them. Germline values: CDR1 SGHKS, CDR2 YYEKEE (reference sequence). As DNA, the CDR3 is TGTGCCAGCAGCTTGGGTACATGGAATCAGCCCCAGCATTTT. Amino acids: CASSLGTWNQPQHF.

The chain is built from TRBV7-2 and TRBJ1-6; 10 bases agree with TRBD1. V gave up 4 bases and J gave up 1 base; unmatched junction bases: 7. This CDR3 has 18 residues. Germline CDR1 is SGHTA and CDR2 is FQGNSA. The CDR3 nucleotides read TGTGCCAGCAGCTCTCCGCGGACAGGGGGATCCTATAATTCACCCCTCCACTTT. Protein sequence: CASSSPRTGGSYNSPLHF.

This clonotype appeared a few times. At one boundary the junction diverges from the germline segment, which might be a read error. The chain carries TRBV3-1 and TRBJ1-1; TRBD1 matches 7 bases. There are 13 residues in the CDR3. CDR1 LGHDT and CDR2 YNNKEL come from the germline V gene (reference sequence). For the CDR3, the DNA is TGTGTCAGCAGCCAGGGGGTAGCCGGTGAAGCTTTCTTT. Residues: CVSSQGVAGEAFF.

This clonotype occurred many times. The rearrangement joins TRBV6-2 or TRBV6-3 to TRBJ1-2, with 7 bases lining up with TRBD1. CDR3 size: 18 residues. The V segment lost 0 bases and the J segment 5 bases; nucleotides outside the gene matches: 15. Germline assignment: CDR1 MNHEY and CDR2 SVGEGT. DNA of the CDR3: TGTGCCAGCAGTTACTCGAAGGTCAGGGGGAAGAACAATTATGGCTACACCTTC. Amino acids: CASSYSKVRGKNNYGYTF.

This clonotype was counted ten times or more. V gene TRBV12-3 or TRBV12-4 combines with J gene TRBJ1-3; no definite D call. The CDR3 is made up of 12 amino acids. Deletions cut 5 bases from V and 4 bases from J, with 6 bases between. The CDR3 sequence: CASSTVGNTIYF. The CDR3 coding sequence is TGTGCCAGCAGTACCGTGGGAAACACCATATATTTT.

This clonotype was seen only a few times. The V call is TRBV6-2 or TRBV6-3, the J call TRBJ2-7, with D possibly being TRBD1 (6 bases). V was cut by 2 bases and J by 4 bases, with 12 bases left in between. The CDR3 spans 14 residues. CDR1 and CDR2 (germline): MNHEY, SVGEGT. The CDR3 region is CASSYVDRGYEQYF. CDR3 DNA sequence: TGTGCCAGCAGTTACGTGGACAGAGGATACGAGCAGTACTTC.

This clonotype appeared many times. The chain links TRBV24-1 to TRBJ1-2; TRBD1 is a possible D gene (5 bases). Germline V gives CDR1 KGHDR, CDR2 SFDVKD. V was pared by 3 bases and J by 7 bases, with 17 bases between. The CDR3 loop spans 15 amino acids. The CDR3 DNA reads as TGTGCCACCAGTGATACCTCCAGGCGGAGGGGTGGCTACACCTTC. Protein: CATSDTSRRRGGYTF.